This TCR beta chain was sequenced during a study of long-term antiretroviral therapy in people with HIV. The study's findings and limits: HIV repertoires had narrower CDR3 length ranges than controls.

V trimming: 2 bases; J trimming: 9 bases; junction bases outside the gene matches: 6. The CDR3 contains 14 residues. CDR1 and CDR2 (germline): LGHNA, YNFKEQ. Sequencing relied on immunoSEQ assay v3.0, run at survey level. Sequenced by immunoSEQ multiplex PCR; TCRdb stores in-frame clones only, minus some. The sample has 20,000 to 25,000 clones; about 89% are singletons. A remark on this clone: Its antigen is still unknown.

The specimen was unsorted PBMCs, collected approximately 2.5 years after starting antiretroviral therapy. This receptor was identified in a woman aged 45-65 years with HIV. The V gene is TRBV4-2, the J gene TRBJ2-1, with 8 bases aligning to TRBD2. The CDR3 loop is CASSQLSGGGEQFF. The CDR3 coding sequence is TGTGCCAGCAGCCAATTGAGCGGGGGTGGTGAGCAGTTCTTC.